The T cell receptor beta chain under discussion was sequenced for a study of blood T cells in healthy people across ages. Individuals who donated were healthy Caucasians from Russia aged roughly 6 to 100. The draw of peripheral blood yielded around 9.6 milliliters from each donor. This CDR3 region has 16 residues. V dropped 5 bases and J dropped 4 bases, with 19 bases sitting between them. Germline lookup yields CDR1 MNHNY and CDR2 SVGAGI (reference sequence). The use of a sample-barcoded 5' primer and a J-beta primer mix characterized a second PCR of roughly 6 to 12 cycles. Using its own MiXCR run on the 5' RACE reads, TCRdb lists one record per CDR3 protein. This table has 600,000 to 1,000,000 distinct CDR3 sequences, more than 45% appearing once.

Sequencing used blood. The chain has TRBV6-6 and TRBJ2-3; weak D call: TRBD2 (5 bases). The TCR was taken from a man aged 25 to 45 in good health. The CDR3 nucleotides are TGTGCCAGCAGTCACCCCCAATCTAGCCAGGCAGATACGCAGTATTTT. Its translation is CASSHPQSSQADTQYF.